Listed below are T cell receptor beta chains from one sample, sequenced in a study of cytomegalovirus exposure and HLA in healthy donors. Clones were sequenced by immunoSEQ multiplex PCR, and TCRdb holds only the in-frame ones, with some missing. This table holds about 190,000 clones, 81% found once. The sequencing input was PBMCs. These receptor sequences come from a man between 50 and 59 years old in good health and CMV-seronegative. Both conserved end residues are part of each CDR3. D genes are given only for firm matches. Size is stated for part of the rows, as once, few or many counts, or as a class when the clone is expanded.

j_call | cdr3_length | v_call | d_call | clone_size | cdr3_aa | cdr3_nt
TRBJ2-1 | 14 | TRBV18 | . | . | CASSPYSGINEQFF | TGTGCCAGCTCACCCTATTCGGGGATCAATGAGCAGTTCTTC
TRBJ1-2 | 14 | TRBV18 | . | . | CASSPLQVNYGYTF | TGTGCCAGCTCACCGCTGCAGGTGAACTATGGCTACACCTTC
TRBJ2-5 | 14 | TRBV15 | TRBD1 | . | CATRKGAGQETQYF | TGTGCCACCAGGAAGGGGGCAGGGCAAGAGACCCAGTACTTC
TRBJ2-3 | 15 | TRBV7-6 | . | . | CASSLTPGSTDTQYF | TGTGCCAGCAGCTTAACCCCCGGGAGCACAGATACGCAGTATTTT
TRBJ2-1 | 15 | TRBV14 | TRBD1 | . | CASSPRDSVYNEQFF | TGTGCCAGCAGTCCTCGGGACAGCGTATACAATGAGCAGTTCTTC
TRBJ1-5 | 15 | TRBV5-6 | . | . | CASSLGLGGDQPQHF | TGTGCCAGCAGCTTGGGGCTCGGGGGTGATCAGCCCCAGCATTTT
TRBJ1-1 | 12 | TRBV30 | . | . | CAWSVGGTEAFF | TGTGCCTGGAGTGTGGGGGGCACTGAAGCTTTCTTT
TRBJ2-7 | 15 | TRBV6-5 | TRBD1 | . | CASSSPGQGANEQYF | TGTGCCAGCAGTTCCCCGGGACAGGGGGCAAACGAGCAGTACTTC
TRBJ1-2 | 15 | TRBV5-6 | TRBD1 | . | CASSSDREIHYGYTF | TGTGCCAGCAGCTCGGACAGGGAAATTCACTATGGCTACACCTTC
TRBJ2-2 | 15 | TRBV15 | TRBD1 | . | CATSGGQQNTGELFF | TGTGCCACCAGTGGGGGACAGCAAAACACCGGGGAGCTGTTTTTT
TRBJ2-5 | 14 | TRBV4-1 | . | . | CASSQDPGLETQYF | TGCGCCAGCAGCCAAGACCCAGGGTTGGAGACCCAGTACTTC
TRBJ2-1 | 14 | TRBV25-1 | . | . | CASSASGPLDEQFF | TGTGCCAGCAGTGCCTCAGGGCCTCTGGATGAGCAGTTCTTC
TRBJ2-7 | 15 | TRBV5-5 | . | . | CASQRQGGGSYEQYF | TGTGCCAGTCAAAGGCAGGGAGGGGGTTCCTACGAGCAGTACTTC
TRBJ1-1 | 13 | TRBV7-9 | . | . | CASSLRQHTEAFF | TGTGCCAGCAGCTTAAGACAGCACACTGAAGCTTTCTTT
TRBJ2-3 | 14 | TRBV4-3 | . | . | CASSLGGVVDTQYF | TGCGCCAGCAGCCTAGGGGGGGTGGTAGATACGCAGTATTTT
TRBJ2-1 | 15 | TRBV5-1 | TRBD2 | . | CASSLVLAGNNEQFF | TGCGCCAGCAGCTTGGTCCTAGCGGGGAACAATGAGCAGTTCTTC
TRBJ1-5 | 15 | TRBV4-1 | . | . | CASSQAISSNQPQHF | TGCGCCAGCAGCCAGGCAATATCTAGCAATCAGCCCCAGCATTTT
TRBJ2-1 | 17 | TRBV7-8 | TRBD2 | . | CASSLWASSGGAGEQFF | TGTGCCAGCAGCTTATGGGCGTCTAGCGGGGGGGCCGGCGAGCAGTTCTTC
TRBJ2-3 | 14 | TRBV4-3 | . | once | CASSQVARLDTQYF | TGCGCCAGCAGCCAAGTGGCCAGGTTAGATACGCAGTATTTT
TRBJ1-2 | 14 | TRBV27 | . | few | CASSLRGDAGGYTF | TGTGCCAGCAGTTTACGGGGAGATGCTGGCGGCTACACCTTC
TRBJ2-1 | 12 | TRBV6-6 | . | . | CATRAGNNEQFF | TGTGCCACCCGGGCGGGCAACAATGAGCAGTTCTTC
TRBJ1-2 | 12 | TRBV5-6 | . | . | CASTRQIYGYTF | TGTGCCAGCACCCGACAGATCTATGGCTACACCTTC
TRBJ2-5 | 15 | TRBV5-1 | TRBD1 | . | CASSEDRGGRETQYF | TGCGCCAGCAGCGAGGACAGGGGGGGGCGGGAGACCCAGTACTTC
TRBJ2-1 | 14 | TRBV7-2 | TRBD2 | . | CASRLAGDYNEQFF | TGTGCCAGCCGACTAGCGGGGGATTACAATGAGCAGTTCTTC
TRBJ2-1 | 15 | TRBV19 | . | . | CASTTGQSSYNEQFF | TGTGCCAGTACCACGGGACAATCCTCCTACAATGAGCAGTTCTTC
TRBJ1-6 | 14 | TRBV27 | TRBD1 | . | CASSHRGSNSPLHF | TGTGCCAGCAGCCACAGGGGGTCTAATTCACCCCTCCACTTT
TRBJ1-1 | 16 | TRBV27 | . | . | CASKEGLEGWDTEAFF | TGTGCCAGCAAGGAGGGTTTGGAGGGATGGGACACTGAAGCTTTCTTT
TRBJ2-3 | 15 | TRBV18 | . | once | CASSAFQGKTDTQYF | TGTGCCAGCTCTGCCTTTCAGGGGAAGACAGATACGCAGTATTTT
TRBJ1-2 | 13 | TRBV27 | TRBD1 | few | CASRTGQGGGYTF | TGTGCCAGCAGAACCGGACAGGGAGGTGGCTACACCTTC
TRBJ2-7 | 15 | TRBV6-1 | TRBD1 | . | CASSRGDRGGYEQYF | TGTGCCAGCTCCCGGGGGGACAGGGGAGGCTACGAGCAGTACTTC
TRBJ2-5 | 17 | TRBV2 | . | . | CASSTSGGGAVLETQYF | .
TRBJ1-4 | 17 | TRBV4-3 | TRBD1 | . | CASSQGQGWRTNEKLFF | TGCGCCAGCAGCCAGGGACAGGGGTGGAGAACTAATGAAAAACTGTTTTTT
TRBJ1-6 | 18 | TRBV11-2 | TRBD1 | few | CASRPGPSPDRENSPLHF | TGTGCCAGCAGGCCAGGGCCCTCGCCGGACAGGGAAAATTCACCCCTCCACTTT
TRBJ1-5 | 13 | TRBV19 | . | . | CAGKLLGAQPQHF | TGTGCCGGTAAATTATTAGGGGCCCAGCCCCAGCATTTT
TRBJ1-3 | 16 | TRBV7-2 | TRBD1 | . | CASSPPGTGGGNTIYF | TGTGCCAGCAGCCCCCCTGGGACAGGGGGTGGAAACACCATATATTTT
TRBJ2-1 | 17 | TRBV7-9 | TRBD2 | . | CASSLAEPWLAGLKQFF | TGTGCCAGCAGCTTAGCAGAGCCTTGGCTAGCGGGGCTCAAGCAGTTCTTC
TRBJ1-1 | 15 | TRBV5-1 | TRBD1 | . | CASSRGQGMNTEAFF | TGCGCCAGCAGCCGGGGACAGGGGATGAACACTGAAGCTTTCTTT
TRBJ2-1 | 18 | TRBV10-1 | TRBD2 | . | CATLQTSGGRSSYNEQFF | TGCGCCACCCTTCAGACTAGCGGGGGGAGGAGCTCCTACAATGAGCAGTTCTTC
TRBJ2-5 | 14 | TRBV5-1 | TRBD1 | . | CASSATGTEETQYF | TGCGCCAGCAGCGCAACCGGGACAGAGGAGACCCAGTACTTC
TRBJ2-2 | 18 | TRBV5-1 | TRBD2 | . | CASSLTSSGGARTGELFF | TGCGCCAGCAGCTTGACTTCTAGCGGGGGGGCGCGGACCGGGGAGCTGTTTTTT
TRBJ2-3 | 14 | TRBV6-5 | . | . | CASSHEIGSDTQYF | TGTGCCAGCAGTCACGAAATCGGGTCAGATACGCAGTATTTT
TRBJ1-6 | 14 | TRBV11-2 | TRBD1 | . | CASSLLGQYSPLHF | TGTGCCAGCAGCTTACTGGGACAGTATTCACCCCTCCACTTT
TRBJ2-3 | 16 | TRBV6-5 | . | . | CASSYSGRSVTDTQYF | TGTGCCAGCAGTTACTCGGGCAGGTCGGTCACAGATACGCAGTATTTT
TRBJ1-1 | 15 | TRBV11-2 | . | . | CASSLERGRNTEAFF | TGTGCCAGCAGCTTAGAGCGGGGACGGAACACTGAAGCTTTCTTT
TRBJ2-2 | 14 | TRBV10-3 | . | . | CAINMLGGTGELFF | TGTGCCATCAACATGCTAGGGGGCACCGGGGAGCTGTTTTTT
TRBJ1-2 | 14 | TRBV29-1 | . | . | CSVGTDGGYYGYTF | TGCAGCGTTGGGACCGACGGGGGGTACTATGGCTACACCTTC
TRBJ2-7 | 15 | TRBV7-2 | TRBD2 | . | CASSLALASGGVQYF | TGTGCCAGCAGCTTAGCTCTGGCTAGCGGGGGTGTGCAGTACTTC
TRBJ1-2 | 13 | TRBV6-5 | . | . | CASSYSGNYGYTF | TGTGCCAGCAGTTACTCCGGGAACTATGGCTACACCTTC
TRBJ1-2 | 15 | TRBV19 | . | . | CASSTLGGGRHGYTF | TGTGCCAGTAGTACCCTGGGTGGGGGCCGACATGGCTACACCTTC
TRBJ2-7 | 15 | TRBV27 | . | . | CASSETGGLSYEQYF | TGTGCCAGCAGCGAAACGGGGGGCCTCTCCTACGAGCAGTACTTC
TRBJ2-1 | 16 | TRBV4-1 | TRBD2 | . | CASSQFRGLAGNEQFF | TGCGCCAGCAGCCAATTTAGGGGACTAGCGGGCAATGAGCAGTTCTTC
TRBJ1-5 | 15 | TRBV5-6 | TRBD1 | . | CASQQGAMSNQPQHF | TGTGCCAGCCAACAGGGGGCGATGAGCAATCAGCCCCAGCATTTT
TRBJ2-6 | 17 | TRBV15 | TRBD2 | few | CATSRGTSGVGANVLTF | TGTGCCACCAGCAGGGGGACTAGCGGGGTTGGGGCCAACGTCCTGACTTTC
TRBJ2-1 | 15 | TRBV10-3 | TRBD1 | once | CAISETGGSYNEQFF | TGTGCCATCAGTGAGACAGGGGGTTCCTACAATGAGCAGTTCTTC
TRBJ2-7 | 13 | TRBV6-1 | . | . | CASMGSGSYEQYF | TGTGCCAGCATGGGCAGCGGATCCTACGAGCAGTACTTC
TRBJ2-1 | 15 | TRBV4-1 | . | few | CASSQDGSSYNEQFF | TGCGCCAGCAGCCAAGACGGGAGCTCCTACAATGAGCAGTTCTTC
TRBJ1-6 | 14 | TRBV15 | . | . | CATSRDIVNSPLHF | TGTGCCACCAGCAGGGACATAGTTAATTCACCCCTCCACTTT
TRBJ2-7 | 14 | TRBV2 | . | . | CASPKGAGDNEQYF | TGTGCCAGCCCCAAAGGGGCAGGGGATAACGAGCAGTACTTC
TRBJ1-5 | 14 | TRBV4-2 | . | few | CASSWQGGNQPQHF | TGTGCCAGCAGTTGGCAGGGTGGCAATCAGCCCCAGCATTTT
TRBJ2-3 | 15 | TRBV18 | . | . | CASSPQRAFTDTQYF | TGTGCCAGCTCACCACAGAGAGCATTCACAGATACGCAGTATTTT